This T cell receptor beta chain was profiled in a study of T cell responses to AZD1222 COVID-19 vaccine. Clones were sequenced by immunoSEQ multiplex PCR, and TCRdb holds only the in-frame ones, with some missing. Of around 200,000 clones detected, about 93% appear once; the ten largest clones hold roughly 1%. The TCR comes from an adult who received the MenACWY meningococcal vaccine as a control. The specimen comprised peripheral blood, sampled 28 days after the second dose of the MenACWY control vaccine.

CDR3: CASSLTEEGSPLHF. In nucleotides, the CDR3 is TGTGCCAGCAGCTTGACAGAGGAGGGATCACCCCTCCACTTT. V gene TRBV7-8 combines with J gene TRBJ1-6; possibly TRBD1 for D (5 bases). CDR1 is SGHVS and CDR2 is FQNEAQ in the germline V gene. The length of the CDR3 is 14 residues. Trimming pared 3 bases from V and 10 bases from J, leaving 13 bases between.